The 12 T cell receptor beta chains presented below share a single source sample, sequenced in a study of T cell responses to AZD1222 COVID-19 vaccine. Profiling relied on immunoSEQ multiplex PCR, and the TCRdb table lists in-frame clones only, not all of them. This table has fewer than 200,000 clones, over 85% appearing once. Sequencing used peripheral blood, obtained on day 0 of AZD1222 vaccination. Source of these receptors: an adult in good health.

V gene TRBV5-1 combines with J gene TRBJ1-2; 10 bases are a match to TRBD1. The CDR3 is 16 residues long. Per the germline V gene, CDR1 is SGHRS and CDR2 is YFSETQ. Trimming at V came to 1 base and at J to 4 bases, leaving 7 bases not matched to a gene. CDR3 DNA: TGCGCCAGCAGCTTGATGGGACAGGGGACCGCCTATGGCTACACCTTC. Its translation: CASSLMGQGTAYGYTF. Full variable domain (outside the CDR3, taken from reference TRBV5-1 and TRBJ1-2): KAGVTQTPRYLIKTRGQQVTLSCSPISGHRSVSWYQQTPGQGLQFLFEYFSETQRNKGNFPGRFSGRQFSNSRSEMNVSTLELGDSALYLCASSLMGQGTAYGYTFGSGTRLTVV.

Only a few counts were recorded for this clone. The chain is built from TRBV5-1 and TRBJ2-5, with 7 bases that match TRBD2. The CDR3 loop spans 17 amino acids. CDR1 and CDR2 from the germline V gene are SGHRS and YFSETQ. With 4 bases clipped from V and 1 base from J, the junction kept 13 bases outside the gene matches. As DNA, the CDR3 is TGCGCCAGCAGCCCCCAACCGAGCGGGATCCGCCAAGAGACCCAGTACTTC. Its translation: CASSPQPSGIRQETQYF.

The chain is built from TRBV7-2 and TRBJ1-1, with D hard to call. Per germline, CDR1 SGHTA and CDR2 FQGNSA. CDR3 length: 13 residues. V lost 6 bases and J 5 bases, leaving 13 bases between the germline ends. The CDR3 region has the DNA TGTGCCAGCAGTCTCTCCGGGTGGACTGAAGCTTTCTTT. Translating it yields CASSLSGWTEAFF.

The chain couples TRBV18 to TRBJ1-2, with 7 bases fitting TRBD1. Per germline, CDR1 KGHSH and CDR2 LQKENI. V shed 5 bases, J shed 0 bases, and the junction held 3 bases outside the gene matches. This CDR3 is 14 amino acids long. The CDR3 DNA reads TGTGCCAGCTCATCCGACAGGGCTAACTATGGCTACACCTTC. Translating it yields CASSSDRANYGYTF.

The chain uses TRBV30 and TRBJ2-2; 10 bases are shared with TRBD2. The CDR3 is made up of 16 amino acids. Germline V gives CDR1 GTSNPN, CDR2 SVGIG (reference sequence). J lost 4 bases, V lost 5 bases, and 10 bases had no gene match. The CDR3 coding sequence is TGTGCCTGGTCAAAGCGGGAGGGTTTCGGCACCGGGGAGCTGTTTTTT. The encoded protein is CAWSKREGFGTGELFF.

The chain employs TRBV5-4 and TRBJ1-6, with D unclear. Germline V gene lookup returns CDR1 SGHNT and CDR2 YYREEE (reference sequence). V lost 0 bases, J lost 4 bases, and 5 bases lay in between. This CDR3 spans 14 amino acids. The CDR3 DNA is TGTGCCAGCAGCTTGGGACATTATAATTCACCCCTCCACTTT. This codes for CASSLGHYNSPLHF.

This clone has only a few counts. The rearrangement joins TRBV3-1 (or the pseudogene TRBV3-2) to TRBJ2-1, with 7 positions matching TRBD2. The CDR3 loop spans 15 amino acids. From germline, CDR1 is LGHDT and CDR2 YNNKEL (reference sequence). With V trimmed by 4 bases and J by 7 bases, 10 bases remained unmatched. CDR3 DNA: TGTGCCAGCAGCCCCGACCTGAGTAGCGGGAATGAGCAGTTCTTC. It encodes CASSPDLSSGNEQFF.

The chain uses TRBV4-1 and TRBJ2-7, with D perhaps TRBD1 (6 bases). This CDR3 has 15 residues. Germline V gives CDR1 MGHRA, CDR2 YSYEKL. Deletions cut 2 bases from V and 3 bases from J, with 14 bases between. CDR3 in DNA: TGCGCCAGCAGCCAAACTTTAGGACAGATCTACGAGCAGTACTTC. This sequence encodes CASSQTLGQIYEQYF.

The gene calls are TRBV10-2 and TRBJ2-3; 7 nucleotides match TRBD2. Trimming took 7 bases from V and 3 from J; bases not matched to a gene: 7. Germline CDR1 reads WSHSY; CDR2 reads SAAADI. CDR3 length: 14 residues. The CDR3 protein is CASTFLGGTDTQYF. CDR3 sequence (DNA): TGCGCCAGCACCTTTCTGGGAGGGACAGATACGCAGTATTTT.

The chain recombines TRBV5-1 with TRBJ2-3; TRBD2 aligns across 10 bases. This CDR3 contains 15 residues. After removal of 0 bases from V and 3 bases from J, the junction contained 1 base not matched to a gene. Germline V lookup: CDR1 SGHRS, CDR2 YFSETQ. CDR3 residues: CASSLVLAGTDTQYF. The CDR3 DNA sequence: TGCGCCAGCAGCTTGGTACTAGCGGGAACAGATACGCAGTATTTT.

V usage is TRBV5-1 and J usage is TRBJ1-2; 8 bases are a match to TRBD1. Germline assignment: CDR1 SGHRS and CDR2 YFSETQ. The J segment lost 3 bases and the V segment lost 5 bases, leaving 6 bases of the junction unmatched. This CDR3 comprises 14 residues. In nucleotides, the CDR3 is TGCGCCAGCAGGGCGGACAGGGTCGACTATGGCTACACCTTC. It codes for CASRADRVDYGYTF.

The V call is TRBV7-2, the J call TRBJ2-3; 12 positions agree with TRBD2. V dropped 5 bases and J dropped 4; count of bases not matched to a gene: 7. Germline CDR1 SGHTA, CDR2 FQGNSA. This CDR3 spans 16 amino acids. CDR3: CASSIGLAGRSDTQYF. In nucleotides, the CDR3 is TGTGCCAGCAGCATAGGACTAGCGGGAAGGTCAGATACGCAGTATTTT.